Listed here are 29 T cell receptor beta chains from one sample, sequenced in a study of blood T cell repertoires in COVID-19. Produced via immunoSEQ multiplex PCR; TCRdb's table is partial and in-frame only. The top ten hold over 0.55% of the sample, which has about 260,000 clones, nearly 90% seen once. What was sequenced was peripheral blood. The receptor source for this set is a human donor in a cohort sampled during active COVID-19.

The rearrangement links TRBV27 to TRBJ2-3; TRBD2 matches at 9 bases. Per the germline V gene, CDR1 is MNHEY and CDR2 is SMNVEV (reference sequence). The CDR3 runs 16 residues. Trimming cost V 1 base and J 5 bases; bases outside gene matches: 7. This chain's CDR3 is CASSLLLAGIEDTQYF. CDR3 DNA sequence: TGTGCCAGCAGTTTATTGCTAGCGGGAATAGAAGATACGCAGTATTTT.

Comments on this clone: Other DNA sequences in the same sample also yield this CDR3. The genes are TRBV6-5 and TRBJ1-4; 8 bases align to TRBD1. From germline, CDR1 is MNHEY and CDR2 SVGAGI. The CDR3 consists of 14 residues. Germline trimming cut 6 bases from V and 7 bases from J; bases unmatched to any gene: 7. The CDR3 here is CASRDRGRGEKLFF. CDR3 coding DNA: TGTGCCAGCAGAGACAGGGGTAGGGGTGAAAAACTGTTTTTT.

The gene calls are TRBV18 and TRBJ2-7; a possible D gene is TRBD2 (5 bases). The V end lost 2 bases, the J end lost 4 bases, and 15 bases lay between the germline ends. Looked up from germline, CDR1 is KGHSH and CDR2 is LQKENI. There are 15 residues in the CDR3. CDR3 region: CASSPEASSGYEQYF. The CDR3 region has the DNA TGTGCCAGCTCACCAGAGGCATCTTCGGGGTACGAGCAGTACTTC. Looking up the rest from reference TRBV18 and TRBJ2-7 gives the full variable domain: NAGVMQNPRHLVRRRGQEARLRCSPMKGHSHVYWYRQLPEEGLKFMVYLQKENIIDESGMPKERFSAEFPKEGPSILRIQQVVRGDSAAYFCASSPEASSGYEQYFGPGTRLTVT.

This sequence joins TRBV29-1 and TRBJ2-7; maybe TRBD1 (6 bases). Between the trimmed V and J ends, which lost 4 bases and 6 bases, there was a span of 16 bases. Germline V lookup: CDR1 SQVTM, CDR2 ANQGSEA. The CDR3 consists of 13 residues. The CDR3 sequence is CSVVWQGKSEQYF. For the CDR3, the DNA is TGCAGCGTTGTGTGGCAGGGGAAAAGCGAGCAGTACTTC.

V usage is TRBV5-4 and J usage is TRBJ1-4; TRBD1 might be the D (5 bases). The V gene's germline CDR1 is SGHNT and CDR2 YYREEE (reference sequence). Trimming left V 0 bases short and J 3 bases short, with 6 bases between. The CDR3 consists of 14 residues. The CDR3 DNA reads TGTGCCAGCAGCTTGGTGGGGCCTAATGAAAAACTGTTTTTT. It is translated as CASSLVGPNEKLFF.

This chain connects TRBV7-9 to TRBJ2-5; possibly TRBD2 for D (5 bases). Germline V gives CDR1 SEHNR, CDR2 FQNEAQ (reference sequence). The V end was cut by 5 bases, the J end by 9 bases, with 7 bases between. The CDR3 spans 10 residues. The CDR3 reads CASSPGAQYF. In DNA form, the CDR3 reads TGTGCCAGCAGCCCCGGGGCCCAGTACTTC.

This clone was picked up one time. CDR3 residues: CASSPRGTGSLYSGYTF. The CDR3 DNA is TGTGCCAGCAGCCCACGGGGGACAGGGAGTCTCTACAGTGGCTACACCTTC. The chain has TRBV5-4 and TRBJ1-2; TRBD1 agrees at 9 bases. The length of the CDR3 is 17 residues. With V trimmed by 4 bases and J by 7 bases, 17 bases remained unmatched. Germline V lookup: CDR1 SGHNT, CDR2 YYREEE (reference sequence).

The chain joins TRBV7-8 to TRBJ1-4; perhaps TRBD1 as D (5 bases). The ends were cut back, 0 bases at V and 7 bases at J, with 12 bases in the middle. Germline V gene sequence: CDR1 SGHVS, CDR2 FQNEAQ. CDR3 length equals 15 residues. For the CDR3, the DNA is TGTGCCAGCAGCTTAGCGGCGGGGACGGGTGAAAAACTGTTTTTT. This encodes CASSLAAGTGEKLFF.

The chain employs TRBV3-1 (or the pseudogene TRBV3-2) and TRBJ2-6; 9 bases fit TRBD1. The V segment lost 0 bases and the J segment 2 bases; nucleotides outside the gene matches: 5. Germline assignment: CDR1 LGHDT and CDR2 YNNKEL (reference sequence). CDR3 length: 18 residues. CDR3 DNA: TGTGCCAGCAGCCAAGAGGACAGGGGATTCGCTGGGGCCAACGTCCTGACTTTC. It yields the protein CASSQEDRGFAGANVLTF.

V gene TRBV19 combines with J gene TRBJ1-5; TRBD1 might be the D (6 bases). Germline CDR1 reads LNHDA; CDR2 reads SQIVND (reference sequence). V was clipped by 6 bases and J by 7 bases, with 19 bases between them. The CDR3 is 15 residues long. The CDR3 region is CASSSKQGTQQPQHF. The CDR3 nucleotides are TGTGCCAGTAGCTCTAAACAGGGAACCCAGCAGCCCCAGCATTTT.

V is TRBV28 and J is TRBJ1-1; the match to TRBD1 covers 8 bases. The germline V gene has CDR1 MDHEN and CDR2 SYDVKM. Trimming removed 5 bases from V and 1 base from J; junction bases left unmatched: 3. The CDR3 has 14 amino acids. The CDR3 reads CASSNRGSNTEAFF. The CDR3 DNA follows: TGTGCCAGCAGTAACAGGGGGTCGAACACTGAAGCTTTCTTT.

This clone has just a few counts. V is TRBV5-8 and J is TRBJ1-5, with D perhaps TRBD1 (5 bases). The CDR3 is 14 amino acids. In germline, CDR1 is SGHTS, CDR2 YDEGEE. V lost 0 bases, J lost 1 base, and 5 bases lay in between. CDR3 in amino acids: CASSLGQSNQPQHF. CDR3 nucleotide sequence: TGTGCCAGCAGCTTGGGACAGAGCAATCAGCCCCAGCATTTT.

CDR3 residues: CASSSTRDRGPNTEAFF. The CDR3 DNA reads as TGTGCCAGTAGCTCGACCCGGGACAGGGGGCCGAACACTGAAGCTTTCTTT. V usage is TRBV19 and J usage is TRBJ1-1, with 12 bases that match TRBD1. Trimming cost V 6 bases and J 1 base; bases outside gene matches: 9. CDR1 and CDR2 (germline): LNHDA, SQIVND (reference sequence). This CDR3 is built from 17 residues. Based on the CDR3 plus reference TRBV19 and TRBJ1-1, the full variable domain is DGGITQSPKYLFRKEGQNVTLSCEQNLNHDAMYWYRQDPGQGLRLIYYSQIVNDFQKGDIAEGYSVSREKKESFPLTVTSAQKNPTAFYLCASSSTRDRGPNTEAFFGQGTRLTVV.

Only a few counts were recorded for this clone. This sequence joins TRBV5-6 and TRBJ1-1; 7 bases map to TRBD1. CDR1 is SGHDT and CDR2 is YYEEEE in the germline V gene. The J segment lost 6 bases and the V segment lost 4 bases, leaving 12 bases of the junction unmatched. CDR3 length equals 15 residues. CDR3 in DNA: TGTGCCAGCAGCCATAGGAGGGACAGCCGTCCTGAAGCTTTCTTT. Encoded protein: CASSHRRDSRPEAFF.

The CDR3 nucleotides are TGTGCCAGCCGGCAGCGAGGAGCTACAGATACGCAGTATTTT. Its protein is CASRQRGATDTQYF. This sequence joins TRBV6-4 and TRBJ2-3, with D unresolved. CDR1 and CDR2 (germline): MRHNA, SNTAGT. Trimming pared 8 bases from V and 3 bases from J, leaving 15 bases between. The CDR3 totals 14 residues.

This chain joins TRBV2 and TRBJ1-2; the D is unclear. Trimming took 1 base from V and 7 from J, leaving 13 bases between them. CDR3 length: 14 residues. CDR1 and CDR2 (germline): SNHLY, FYNNEI. The chain's CDR3 is CASSEGPEGGGYTF. DNA of the CDR3: TGTGCCAGCAGTGAAGGGCCGGAGGGAGGTGGCTACACCTTC. The whole variable domain, remainder taken from reference TRBV2 and TRBJ1-2, is EPEVTQTPSHQVTQMGQEVILRCVPISNHLYFYWYRQILGQKVEFLVSFYNNEISEKSEIFDDQFSVERPDGSNFTLKIRSTKLEDSAMYFCASSEGPEGGGYTFGSGTRLTVV.

This chain connects TRBV7-2 to TRBJ1-1; TRBD1 matches at 8 bases. V was pared by 3 bases and J by 4 bases, with 7 bases of the junction left unmatched. Germline CDR1 and CDR2: SGHTA and FQGNSA. The CDR3 is made up of 15 amino acids. CDR3 nucleotides: TGTGCCAGCAGCTTCGTTCAGGGGGCAGGCACTGAAGCTTTCTTT. Its protein is CASSFVQGAGTEAFF.

This clone was counted once. This sequence joins TRBV7-2 and TRBJ1-6; D possibly corresponds to TRBD1 (5 bases). This CDR3 contains 19 residues. Trimming removed 1 base at V and 3 bases at J, with 19 bases between. Germline assignment: CDR1 SGHTA and CDR2 FQGNSA. CDR3 in amino acids: CASSLGSGITRVYNSPLHF. The CDR3 nucleotides are TGTGCCAGCAGCTTAGGCTCAGGGATAACCCGGGTCTATAATTCACCCCTCCACTTT. Full variable domain (rest looked up from reference TRBV7-2 and TRBJ1-6): GAGVSQSPSNKVTEKGKDVELRCDPISGHTALYWYRQSLGQGLEFLIYFQGNSAPDKSGLPSDRFSAERTGGSVSTLTIQRTQQEDSAVYLCASSLGSGITRVYNSPLHFGNGTRLTVT.

The J gene is TRBJ2-7, the V gene TRBV2, with D uncertain. V dropped 3 bases and J dropped 3 bases, with 6 bases sitting between them. This CDR3 is 12 amino acids long. Germline V gene sequence: CDR1 SNHLY, CDR2 FYNNEI. The CDR3 sequence is CASSESSYEQYF. For the CDR3, the DNA is TGTGCCAGCAGTGAGAGTAGCTACGAGCAGTACTTC.

This sequence joins TRBV2 and TRBJ1-4; 8 positions agree with TRBD1. CDR1 SNHLY and CDR2 FYNNEI come from the germline V gene. J lost 3 bases, V lost 1 base, and 1 base had no gene match. The CDR3 contains 15 residues. CDR3: CASSEGGQANEKLFF. The CDR3 nucleotides are TGTGCCAGCAGTGAAGGGGGACAGGCTAATGAAAAACTGTTTTTT.

The chain uses TRBV18 and TRBJ2-7, with TRBD2 identical over 8 bases. CDR1 is KGHSH and CDR2 is LQKENI in the germline V gene. The CDR3 is 15 residues long. Trimming took 3 bases from V and 3 from J; bases not matched to a gene: 7. For the CDR3, the DNA is TGTGCCAGCTCACCTAAAGCGGGGGCGATCTACGAGCAGTACTTC. Encoded protein: CASSPKAGAIYEQYF.

The chain is built from TRBV6-5 and TRBJ1-3; D is uncertain. Germline V gives CDR1 MNHEY, CDR2 SVGAGI. The germline V and J ends were trimmed by 8 bases and 0 bases, with 8 bases remaining between them. There are 13 residues in the CDR3. CDR3 region: CASLEFSGNTIYF. In nucleotides, the CDR3 is TGTGCCAGCCTAGAGTTCTCTGGAAACACCATATATTTT.

The rearrangement uses TRBV7-9 and TRBJ1-5; no definite D call. This CDR3 has 13 residues. Germline V lookup: CDR1 SEHNR, CDR2 FQNEAQ (reference sequence). V lost 4 bases to trimming and J lost 2 bases, with 6 bases between them. CDR3 residues: CASSSSGNQPQHF. For the CDR3, the DNA is TGTGCCAGCAGCTCCTCCGGCAATCAGCCCCAGCATTTT. Together with reference TRBV7-9 and TRBJ1-5, the CDR3 gives the full variable domain: DTGVSQNPRHKITKRGQNVTFRCDPISEHNRLYWYRQTLGQGPEFLTYFQNEAQLEKSRLLSDRFSAERPKGSFSTLEIQRTEQGDSAMYLCASSSSGNQPQHFGDGTRLSIL.

The J gene is TRBJ2-7, the V gene TRBV11-2; D is ambiguous. The CDR3 totals 14 residues. Trimming left V 3 bases short and J 3 bases short, with 12 bases between. Germline V gene data show CDR1 as SGHAT and CDR2 as FQNNGV. The CDR3 here is CASSLSTPNYEQYF. CDR3 nucleotides: TGTGCCAGCAGCTTGTCCACGCCTAACTACGAGCAGTACTTC.

The CDR3 region is CATSDPDRVEYGYTF. The CDR3 DNA reads TGTGCCACCAGTGACCCTGACAGGGTTGAGTATGGCTACACCTTC. This chain uses TRBV24-1 with TRBJ1-2; 7 bases map to TRBD1. The CDR3 consists of 15 residues. With 4 bases clipped from V and 5 bases from J, the junction kept 9 bases outside the gene matches. Germline V lookup: CDR1 KGHDR, CDR2 SFDVKD.

This clone is a singleton in its sample. This chain uses TRBV12-3 or TRBV12-4 with TRBJ2-7; 7 bases match TRBD1. J lost 3 bases, V lost 6 bases, and 5 bases had no gene match. The CDR3 contains 13 residues. CDR3: CASSRQGFYEQYF. The CDR3 bases are TGTGCCAGCAGCCGACAGGGATTCTACGAGCAGTACTTC.

The rearrangement links TRBV5-1 to TRBJ1-1; D is perhaps TRBD1 (5 bases). This CDR3 contains 16 residues. V was clipped by 0 bases and J by 7 bases, with 19 bases between them. Germline V lookup: CDR1 SGHRS, CDR2 YFSETQ. The CDR3 nucleotides read TGCGCCAGCAGCTTGGGTCCGCAGGGATCATCACGTGAAGCTTTCTTT. Translation: CASSLGPQGSSREAFF.

The V and J genes are TRBV7-2 and TRBJ1-6; TRBD1 matches 9 bases. With 1 base clipped from V and 7 bases from J, the junction kept 5 bases outside the gene matches. The CDR3 covers 16 residues. CDR1 is SGHTA, CDR2 FQGNSA, per germline. In DNA, the CDR3 is TGTGCCAGCAGCTTAGTCGCGACAGGGGGGAATTCACCCCTCCACTTT. Translated: CASSLVATGGNSPLHF. The full variable domain, completed using reference TRBV7-2 and TRBJ1-6, is GAGVSQSPSNKVTEKGKDVELRCDPISGHTALYWYRQSLGQGLEFLIYFQGNSAPDKSGLPSDRFSAERTGGSVSTLTIQRTQQEDSAVYLCASSLVATGGNSPLHFGNGTRLTVT.

The J gene is TRBJ2-5, the V gene TRBV9, with 7 bases that match TRBD1. The CDR3 runs 17 residues. V shed 2 bases and J 4 bases; nucleotides not matched to a gene: 14. Germline V gene lookup returns CDR1 SGDLS and CDR2 YYNGEE. CDR3 DNA sequence: TGTGCCAGCAGCGTCAGGGGCAGGACAGGTGGGGCAGAGACCCAGTACTTC. Amino acid sequence: CASSVRGRTGGAETQYF.